These T cell receptor beta chains were read from a single sample in a study of beta chain features in type 1 diabetes. The repertoire was sequenced with immunoSEQ multiplex PCR; TCRdb's copy has only in-frame clones and lacks some. The data show about 15,000 clones, with roughly 40% seen just once and approximately 0.53% held by the top ten. The source material was stem cell memory CD4+ T cells from blood. These receptors originate from a woman aged 40 to 55 in good health. Each CDR3 is given with its conserved first and last residue. The D gene is left open where the match is weak. Expanded clones get a size class; other rows say once, few or many, or leave the size out.

>TRBV27|15|-|TRBD1|TRBJ2-7
CASRRTGVTSYEQYF
TGTGCCAGCAGACGGACAGGGGTGACCTCCTACGAGCAGTACTTC
>TRBV7-2|14|few|-|TRBJ2-5
CASSLVGGWETQYF
TGTGCCAGCAGCTTAGTTGGGGGCTGGGAGACCCAGTACTTC
>TRBV29-1|18|-|TRBD1|TRBJ2-3
CSIHGGQGAIWGTDTQYF
TGCAGCATACACGGGGGACAGGGGGCGATTTGGGGCACAGATACGCAGTATTTT
>TRBV6-1|18|-|-|TRBJ1-1
CASSESSTVLSLRPGAFF
TGTGCCAGCAGTGAAAGTTCGACAGTCCTAAGCCTACGCCCTGGAGCTTTCTTT
>TRBV6-6|14|-|TRBD1|TRBJ2-5
CASNRGTGQETQYF
TGTGCCAGCAACCGCGGGACAGGGCAAGAGACCCAGTACTTC
>TRBV25-1|18|-|TRBD1|TRBJ1-1
CASSGILSRDRGRPEAFF
TGTGCCAGCAGTGGAATTCTAAGCCGGGACAGGGGGAGGCCTGAAGCTTTCTTT
>TRBV7-9|14|few|-|TRBJ2-7
CASSPGPQGSEQYF
TGTGCCAGCAGCCCGGGACCTCAGGGGTCCGAGCAGTACTTC
>TRBV7-9|14|few|TRBD1|TRBJ2-7
CASSLGQGAYEQYF
TGTGCCAGCAGCCTAGGACAGGGGGCGTACGAGCAGTACTTC
>TRBV6-6|14|-|-|TRBJ2-7
CASSSFEVDNEQYF
TGTGCCAGCAGTTCCTTCGAAGTAGATAACGAGCAGTACTTC
>TRBV10-3|16|-|TRBD1|TRBJ2-2
CAISESTGEYTGELFF
TGTGCCATCAGTGAGTCAACAGGGGAGTACACCGGGGAGCTGTTTTTT
>TRBV5-4|18|-|TRBD2|TRBJ2-2
CASSPRGGGGSNTGELFF
TGTGCCAGCAGCCCTAGGGGCGGCGGGGGATCCAACACCGGGGAGCTGTTTTTT
>TRBV18|15|-|-|TRBJ1-2
CASSPAGQPIYGYTF
TGTGCCAGCTCACCGGCTGGACAGCCTATATATGGCTACACCTTC
>TRBV2|12|-|-|TRBJ1-1
CASRQGSTEAFF
TGTGCCAGCAGGCAGGGGAGCACTGAAGCTTTCTTT
>TRBV7-2|16|medium-sized|-|TRBJ2-7
CASSLKSLAGYDEQYF
TGTGCCAGCAGCTTAAAGTCCCTGGCGGGGTACGACGAGCAGTACTTC
>TRBV7-6|15|-|-|TRBJ1-5
CASSPGGARYQPQHF
TGTGCCAGCAGCCCGGGGGGGGCCCGTTATCAGCCCCAGCATTTT
>TRBV18|14|-|-|TRBJ1-3
CASSPNKVGNTIYF
TGTGCCAGCTCACCAAACAAAGTTGGAAACACCATATATTTT
>TRBV7-2|13|-|-|TRBJ2-1
CASSLVEGNEQFF
TGTGCCAGCAGCTTAGTGGAGGGAAATGAGCAGTTCTTC
>TRBV5-6|13|once|TRBD1|TRBJ1-5
CASSGGGSQPQHF
TGTGCCAGCTCTGGAGGGGGCTCACAGCCCCAGCATTTT
>TRBV11-2|16|-|TRBD2|TRBJ2-1
CASSFRAGTNYNEQFF
TGTGCCAGCAGCTTTAGAGCGGGGACGAACTACAATGAGCAGTTCTTC
>TRBV27|16|few|TRBD2|TRBJ2-5
CASSTRLAGGRETQYF
TGTGCCAGCAGTACACGACTAGCGGGGGGGCGAGAGACCCAGTACTTC
>TRBV11-2|14|few|TRBD2|TRBJ2-5
CASSFGLAGETQYF
TGTGCCAGCAGCTTCGGACTAGCGGGAGAGACCCAGTACTTC
>TRBV7-2|14|few|-|TRBJ1-1
CASSFSTRGTEAFF
TGTGCCAGCAGCTTTTCCACCCGGGGGACTGAAGCTTTCTTT
>TRBV7-2|16|-|TRBD2|TRBJ2-7
CASSLGLAGPGGEQYF
TGTGCCAGCAGCCTAGGACTAGCGGGCCCTGGGGGCGAGCAGTACTTC
>TRBV5-6|15|-|TRBD1|TRBJ1-2
CASSAGQGNLYGYTF
TGTGCCAGCAGCGCCGGACAGGGGAACCTCTATGGCTACACCTTC
>TRBV2|11|few|-|TRBJ2-1
CASRREAEQFF
TGTGCCAGCAGGCGTGAAGCTGAGCAGTTCTTC
>TRBV6-5|15|-|TRBD1|TRBJ1-2
CASSWSGTANYGYTF
TGTGCCAGCAGTTGGTCCGGGACAGCTAACTATGGCTACACCTTC
>TRBV4-1|16|-|TRBD1|TRBJ2-3
CASSLIPGQGPLRQYF
TGCGCCAGCAGCCTGATCCCGGGACAGGGGCCCCTCCGGCAGTATTTT
>TRBV7-2|15|medium-sized|TRBD1|TRBJ2-7
CASSLVGQGPGEQYF
TGTGCCAGCAGCTTAGTCGGACAGGGGCCTGGCGAGCAGTACTTC
>TRBV12-5|16|few|-|TRBJ1-6
CASGLRPGTYNSPLHF
TGTGCTAGTGGGTTACGACCGGGGACTTATAATTCACCCCTCCACTTT
>TRBV4-3|17|few|TRBD1|TRBJ1-5
CASSQARGQGGNQPQHF
TGCGCCAGCAGCCAAGCTCGGGGACAGGGCGGAAATCAGCCCCAGCATTTT